The clone carrying this TCR beta chain was counted at least ten times. Antigen specificity is unknown. This sample stems from a study of T-cell reconstitution after alpha-beta-depleted transplantation in children. The V gene lost 6 bases and the J gene lost 4 bases, with 10 bases spanning the gap. There are 12 residues in the CDR3. From germline, CDR1 is DFQATT and CDR2 SNEGSKA (reference sequence). General observations from the study: Several hundred expanded graft clones reportedly gave rise to the alpha-beta T cells present about two months after transplant.

Construction of the TCRbeta library involved unique molecular identifiers. TCRdb re-derived calls from the PCR reads in MiXCR, one entry per CDR3 protein. Of hundreds of thousands of distinct CDR3 sequences listed, around 13% are singletons. The specimen was PBMCs, mostly from graft donor cells, collected 360 days after TCRalphabeta/CD19-depleted stem cell transplant. The origin of this receptor is a male patient between 10 and 17 years old who had a stem cell transplant for acute myeloid leukemia, so the T cells may come from the graft donor. This chain connects TRBV20-1 to TRBJ2-1; tentative D call: TRBD2 (6 bases). CDR3 sequence reads: CSARRGYNEQFF. The CDR3, as DNA: TGCAGTGCCCGTCGGGGGTACAATGAGCAGTTCTTC.